The 9 T cell receptor beta chains in this list originate from one sample, sequenced in a study of response to subunit inactivated influenza vaccine (dated by TCRdb to 2017 to 2018). The library was built by means of RT-PCR. The instrument given in TCRdb is Illumina HiSeq 2500. TCRdb trimmed public reads at Q25 via fastp, called clones via MiXCR and kept in-frame beta chains. Entries are consolidated by CDR3 protein sequence, retaining the most common genes and DNA. The sample table contains around 600,000 distinct CDR3 sequences; only one count was recorded for 11% of them. The ten largest clones add up to about 11% of the sample. The same specimen was also included in a second study, on T cells expressing NK-cell markers. Per that second paper: TCR beta cDNA libraries were prepared using 5'RACE template switching, which introduced a universal primer site and unique molecular identifiers.

Sample: PBMCs from blood, taken on the day of vaccination. These receptors originate from a middle-aged man who received an inactivated influenza vaccine. Donor details come from another sample of the same person, matched by shared clones.

This clonotype showed up many times. A junction boundary mismatches the germline segment, possibly from a read error. The chain combines TRBV5-1 with TRBJ2-3, with 7 bases aligning to TRBD1. Germline CDR1 reads SGHRS; CDR2 reads YFSETQ. The CDR3 totals 14 residues. The CDR3 sequence is CASSLGQDTDTQYF. The CDR3, as DNA: TGTGCCAGCAGCCTTGGACAGGACACAGATACGCAGTATTTT.

This clonotype was observed a few times. The chain uses TRBV5-1 and TRBJ2-3; D possibly corresponds to TRBD2 (6 bases). The germline V gene has CDR1 SGHRS and CDR2 YFSETQ. V was pared by 4 bases and J by 2 bases, with 14 bases between. The CDR3 spans 15 residues. In DNA form, the CDR3 reads TGCGCCAGCAGCGACGGGACTCACTTCACAGATACGCAGTATTTT. Residues: CASSDGTHFTDTQYF.

The J gene is TRBJ1-1, the V gene TRBV6-1; TRBD1 agrees at 7 bases. The germline V gene has CDR1 MNHNS and CDR2 SASEGT. The CDR3 sequence is 16 residues long. After removal of 6 bases from V and 0 bases from J, the junction contained 10 bases not matched to a gene. The CDR3: CASSPGTVLMNTEAFF. The CDR3 nucleotides are TGTGCCAGCAGCCCCGGGACAGTACTTATGAACACTGAAGCTTTCTTT.

This clonotype was observed a handful of times. This chain links TRBV6-4 with TRBJ2-3; 9 nucleotides match TRBD2. Trimming took 3 bases from V and 4 from J; bases not matched to a gene: 2. Per the germline V gene, CDR1 is MRHNA and CDR2 is SNTAGT. The length of the CDR3 is 14 residues. Here the CDR3 DNA reads TGTGCCAGCAGTGAGGGACTAGCAGCAGATACGCAGTATTTT. The encoded protein is CASSEGLAADTQYF.

This clonotype has more than one count but fewer than ten. This chain joins TRBV5-1 and TRBJ2-1; D not certain. The CDR3 sequence is 11 residues long. V was trimmed by 0 bases and J by 15 bases, leaving 10 bases between them. The germline gives CDR1 SGHRS, CDR2 YFSETQ. CDR3 sequence: CASSLATFWFF. The CDR3 coding sequence is TGCGCCAGCAGCTTGGCGACGTTTTGGTTCTTC.

This clonotype was found a few times. The chain uses TRBV12-3 or TRBV12-4 and TRBJ2-1, with D possibly being TRBD1 (7 bases). The CDR3 loop spans 20 amino acids. V was shortened by 6 bases and J by 6 bases, with 33 bases between the two germline ends. This CDR3 is CASSKTGVVASAYRANEQFF. DNA for the CDR3: TGTGCCAGCAGCAAAACAGGGGTCGTGGCTAGCGCGTACCGAGCCAATGAGCAGTTCTTC.

The CDR3 nucleotides are TGCGCCAGCAGCCCTGGGACTAGCGGTCGCGGCGAGACCCAGTACTTC. Residues: CASSPGTSGRGETQYF. The V gene is TRBV4-1, the J gene TRBJ2-5; 11 nucleotides line up with TRBD2. Per germline, CDR1 MGHRA and CDR2 YSYEKL. V was pared by 4 bases and J by 5 bases, with 9 bases of the junction left unmatched. The CDR3 runs 16 residues.

This clonotype was observed many times. The rearrangement joins TRBV29-1 to TRBJ2-7; 10 bases fit TRBD1. Germline V gene lookup returns CDR1 SQVTM and CDR2 ANQGSEA. The trim removed 1 base at V and 4 bases at J, leaving 10 bases unmatched. The CDR3 covers 16 residues. The CDR3 here is CSVEGSLGQGIYEQYF. In DNA, the CDR3 is TGCAGCGTTGAAGGTTCCTTGGGACAGGGGATTTACGAGCAGTACTTC.

This chain joins TRBV21-1 and TRBJ2-3. TRBV21-1 is deemed a pseudogene. The CDR3 has 17 residues. The CDR3 DNA reads as TGTGCCAGCAGCAAACGCGGGCAGCCGCCTAGCACAGATACGCAGTATTTT. It translates to CASSKRGQPPSTDTQYF.